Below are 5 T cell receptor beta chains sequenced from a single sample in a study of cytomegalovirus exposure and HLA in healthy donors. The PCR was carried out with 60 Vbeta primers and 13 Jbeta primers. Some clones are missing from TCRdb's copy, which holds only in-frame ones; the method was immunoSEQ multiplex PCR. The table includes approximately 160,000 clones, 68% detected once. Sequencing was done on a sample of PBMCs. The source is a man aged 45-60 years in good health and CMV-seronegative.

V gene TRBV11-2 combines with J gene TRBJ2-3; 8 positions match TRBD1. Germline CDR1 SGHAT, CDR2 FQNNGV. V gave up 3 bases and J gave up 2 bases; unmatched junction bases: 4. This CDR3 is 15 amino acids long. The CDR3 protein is CASSFGTGPTDTQYF. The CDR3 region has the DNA TGTGCCAGCAGCTTCGGGACAGGACCCACAGATACGCAGTATTTT.

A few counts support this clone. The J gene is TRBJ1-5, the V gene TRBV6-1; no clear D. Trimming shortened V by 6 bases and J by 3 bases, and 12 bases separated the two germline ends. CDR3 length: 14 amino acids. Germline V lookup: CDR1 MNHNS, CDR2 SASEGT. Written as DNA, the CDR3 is TGTGCCAGCAGCTCCACAGAACACAATCAGCCCCAGCATTTT. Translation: CASSSTEHNQPQHF.

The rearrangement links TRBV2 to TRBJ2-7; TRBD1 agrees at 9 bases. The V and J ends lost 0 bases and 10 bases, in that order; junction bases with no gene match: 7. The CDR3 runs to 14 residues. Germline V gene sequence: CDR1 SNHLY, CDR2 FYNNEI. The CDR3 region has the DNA TGTGCCAGCAGTGAAGCGCTTCGGGGACAGGGTCAGTACTTC. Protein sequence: CASSEALRGQGQYF.

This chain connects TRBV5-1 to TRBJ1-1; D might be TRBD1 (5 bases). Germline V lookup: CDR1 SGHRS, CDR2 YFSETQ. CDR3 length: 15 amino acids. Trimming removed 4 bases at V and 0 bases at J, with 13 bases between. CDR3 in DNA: TGCGCCAGCAGCGCAGGGTTCCTGATGAACACTGAAGCTTTCTTT. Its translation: CASSAGFLMNTEAFF.

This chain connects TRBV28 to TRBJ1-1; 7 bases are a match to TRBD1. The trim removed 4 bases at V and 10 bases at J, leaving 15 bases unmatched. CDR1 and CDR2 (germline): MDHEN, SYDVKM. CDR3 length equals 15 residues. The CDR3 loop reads CASSWRRAGGRGAFF. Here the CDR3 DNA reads TGTGCCAGCAGTTGGCGCAGGGCAGGGGGGCGTGGAGCTTTCTTT.